These T cell receptor beta chains were read from a single sample in a study of T-cell reconstitution after alpha-beta-depleted transplantation in children. Each CDR3 protein gets one entry after TCRdb re-called the PCR reads with MiXCR. The sample yields just over 950,000 distinct CDR3 sequences, less than 30% seen once. Specimen: PBMCs, mostly from graft donor cells, collected 360 days after TCRalphabeta/CD19-depleted stem cell transplant. All receptors derive from a boy in the first two years of life who had a stem cell transplant for SCID, so the T cells may come from the graft donor. Each CDR3 is given with its conserved first and last residue. Fields, in order: V gene, clone size, J gene, D gene, CDR3 protein, CDR3 DNA. A D gene is named only where the DNA matches it firmly. Part of the rows lack a size; the others show once, few, many or a class for expanded clones.

v_gene: TRBV6-5; abundance: few; j_gene: TRBJ2-1; d_gene: TRBD1; CDR3aa: CASSLRDRNCGNEQFF; CDR3nt: TGTGCCAGCAGTTTACGGGACAGAAACTGCGGGAATGAGCAGTTCTTC
v_gene: TRBV27; abundance: -; j_gene: TRBJ2-5; d_gene: -; CDR3aa: CASSPTHPGLQEIQYF; CDR3nt: TGTGCCAGCAGCCCTACTCATCCGGGACTCCAAGAGATCCAGTACTTC
v_gene: TRBV7-9; abundance: few; j_gene: TRBJ2-3; d_gene: TRBD2; CDR3aa: CASSSRTSGGPYTQYF; CDR3nt: TGTGCCAGCAGCTCAAGGACTAGCGGGGGCCCATATACGCAGTATTTT
v_gene: TRBV6-1; abundance: -; j_gene: TRBJ2-1; d_gene: TRBD2; CDR3aa: CASSEEWDYYNEQFF; CDR3nt: TGTGCCAGCAGTGAAGAGTGGGACTACTACAATGAGCAGTTCTTC
v_gene: TRBV20-1; abundance: -; j_gene: TRBJ1-1; d_gene: -; CDR3aa: CSASIRLNTEAFF; CDR3nt: TGCAGTGCTAGTATCCGGTTAAACACTGAAGCTTTCTTT
v_gene: TRBV5-1; abundance: -; j_gene: TRBJ2-7; d_gene: TRBD1; CDR3aa: CASGRDRGYEQYF; CDR3nt: TGCGCCAGCGGACGGGACAGGGGGTACGAGCAGTACTTC
v_gene: TRBV18; abundance: -; j_gene: TRBJ2-7; d_gene: -; CDR3aa: CASSPRQARGSYEQYF; CDR3nt: TGTGCCAGCTCACCGCGACAGGCGAGAGGGTCCTACGAGCAGTACTTC
v_gene: TRBV10-2; abundance: few; j_gene: TRBJ2-3; d_gene: TRBD2; CDR3aa: CASKRTGLAVSSTDTQYF; CDR3nt: TGCGCCAGCAAAAGGACGGGACTAGCGGTCTCTAGCACAGATACGCAGTATTTT
v_gene: TRBV20-1; abundance: -; j_gene: TRBJ2-3; d_gene: TRBD2; CDR3aa: CSAPSRGGASSNTQYF; CDR3nt: TGCAGTGCTCCCTCTCGCGGGGGGGCTAGCTCAAATACGCAGTATTTT
v_gene: TRBV29-1; abundance: -; j_gene: TRBJ1-1; d_gene: -; CDR3aa: CSVDGQINTEAFF; CDR3nt: TGCAGCGTTGATGGGCAGATTAACACTGAAGCTTTCTTT
v_gene: TRBV20-1; abundance: many; j_gene: TRBJ2-1; d_gene: TRBD1; CDR3aa: CSATFPRGHGDEQFF; CDR3nt: TGCAGTGCTACCTTCCCCAGGGGGCATGGTGATGAGCAGTTCTTC
v_gene: TRBV20-1; abundance: few; j_gene: TRBJ2-1; d_gene: -; CDR3aa: CSATVVSRTWYNEQFF; CDR3nt: TGCAGTGCAACAGTAGTTAGTCGGACGTGGTACAATGAGCAGTTCTTC
v_gene: TRBV5-6; abundance: few; j_gene: TRBJ2-7; d_gene: TRBD1; CDR3aa: CASSSTGTGTYEQYF; CDR3nt: TGTGCCAGCAGCTCCACCGGGACAGGGACCTACGAGCAGTACTTC
v_gene: TRBV12-3/TRBV12-4; abundance: few; j_gene: TRBJ1-2; d_gene: -; CDR3aa: CASTFTQGKIGYGYTF; CDR3nt: TGTGCCAGCACCTTCACCCAAGGGAAAATAGGCTATGGCTACACCTTC
v_gene: TRBV30; abundance: -; j_gene: TRBJ2-7; d_gene: TRBD1; CDR3aa: CAWSGDRGAYEQYF; CDR3nt: TGTGCCTGGAGTGGAGACAGGGGCGCCTACGAGCAGTACTTC
v_gene: TRBV9; abundance: -; j_gene: TRBJ2-7; d_gene: TRBD2; CDR3aa: CASSPRGNYEQYF; CDR3nt: TGTGCCAGCAGCCCGCGGGGGAACTACGAGCAGTACTTC
v_gene: TRBV5-1; abundance: -; j_gene: TRBJ2-7; d_gene: TRBD1; CDR3aa: CASRRDRASTEQYF; CDR3nt: TGCGCCAGCCGCCGGGACAGGGCCTCTACCGAGCAGTACTTC
v_gene: TRBV5-1; abundance: once; j_gene: TRBJ2-3; d_gene: -; CDR3aa: CATATMGTDTQYF; CDR3nt: TGCGCCACTGCGACAATGGGCACAGATACGCAGTATTTT